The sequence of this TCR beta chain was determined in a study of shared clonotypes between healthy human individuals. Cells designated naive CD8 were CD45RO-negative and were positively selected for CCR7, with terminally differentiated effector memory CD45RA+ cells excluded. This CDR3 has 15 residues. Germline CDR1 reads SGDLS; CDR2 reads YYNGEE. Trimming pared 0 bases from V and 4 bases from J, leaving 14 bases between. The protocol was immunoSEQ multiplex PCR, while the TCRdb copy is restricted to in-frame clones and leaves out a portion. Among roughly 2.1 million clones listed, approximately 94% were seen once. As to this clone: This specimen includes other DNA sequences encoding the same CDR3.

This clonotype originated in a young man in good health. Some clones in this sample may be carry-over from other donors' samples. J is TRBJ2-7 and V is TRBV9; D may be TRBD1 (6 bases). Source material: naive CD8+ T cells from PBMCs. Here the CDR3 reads CASSVGAGAFYEQYF. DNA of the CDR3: TGTGCCAGCAGCGTAGGTGCAGGGGCGTTTTACGAGCAGTACTTC.